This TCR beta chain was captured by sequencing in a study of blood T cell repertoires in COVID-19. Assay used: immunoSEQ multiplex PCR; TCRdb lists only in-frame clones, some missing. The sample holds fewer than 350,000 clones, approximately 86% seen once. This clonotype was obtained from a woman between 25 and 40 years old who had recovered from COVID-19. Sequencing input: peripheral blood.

CDR3 coding DNA: TGTGCCACGCGGGGGAAGCGGGGGTTACAAGAGACCCAGTACTTC. Its protein product is CATRGKRGLQETQYF. This chain connects TRBV2 to TRBJ2-5, with 8 bases fitting TRBD2. This CDR3 spans 15 amino acids. The J segment lost 2 bases and the V segment lost 10 bases, leaving 12 bases of the junction unmatched. Germline V gene lookup returns CDR1 SNHLY and CDR2 FYNNEI. The entire variable domain, with the rest obtained from reference TRBV2 and TRBJ2-5, is as follows: EPEVTQTPSHQVTQMGQEVILRCVPISNHLYFYWYRQILGQKVEFLVSFYNNEISEKSEIFDDQFSVERPDGSNFTLKIRSTKLEDSAMYFCATRGKRGLQETQYFGPGTRLLVL.